This T cell receptor (beta chain) came from a study of T cells in Graves' hyperthyroidism and ophthalmopathy. Researchers took RNA transcripts and amplified the TCR beta CDR3 regions from them. HTBI primers were the set used in a first-round RT-PCR of the TCR CDR3. TCRdb analysed the multiplex PCR reads with MiXCR anew, one entry per CDR3 protein. The sample consists of 280,000 or so distinct CDR3 sequences, less than 30% of them appearing once. In its sample, this clonotype was seen many times. What it binds is unknown. The germline CDR1 and CDR2 sequences are ENHRY and SYGVKD. V was trimmed by 8 bases and J by 3 bases, leaving 11 bases between them. The CDR3 runs 12 residues. Study-level results: Within blood appeared most thyroid clonotypes that had expanded above 0.001.

Disease duration under 2 months; hyperthyroidism patients were aged 18 to 65. It was less than 13 ml of fresh peripheral blood that supplied the PBMCs. The receptor comes from a man aged 40-49 years with Graves' hyperthyroidism that later progressed to Graves' ophthalmopathy. J is TRBJ2-7 and V is TRBV10-3; the D gene is possibly TRBD1 (5 bases). The sequencing input was blood. Here the CDR3 DNA reads TGTGCCATCGGGGCAGAAAACTACGAGCAGTACTTC. It yields the protein CAIGAENYEQYF.